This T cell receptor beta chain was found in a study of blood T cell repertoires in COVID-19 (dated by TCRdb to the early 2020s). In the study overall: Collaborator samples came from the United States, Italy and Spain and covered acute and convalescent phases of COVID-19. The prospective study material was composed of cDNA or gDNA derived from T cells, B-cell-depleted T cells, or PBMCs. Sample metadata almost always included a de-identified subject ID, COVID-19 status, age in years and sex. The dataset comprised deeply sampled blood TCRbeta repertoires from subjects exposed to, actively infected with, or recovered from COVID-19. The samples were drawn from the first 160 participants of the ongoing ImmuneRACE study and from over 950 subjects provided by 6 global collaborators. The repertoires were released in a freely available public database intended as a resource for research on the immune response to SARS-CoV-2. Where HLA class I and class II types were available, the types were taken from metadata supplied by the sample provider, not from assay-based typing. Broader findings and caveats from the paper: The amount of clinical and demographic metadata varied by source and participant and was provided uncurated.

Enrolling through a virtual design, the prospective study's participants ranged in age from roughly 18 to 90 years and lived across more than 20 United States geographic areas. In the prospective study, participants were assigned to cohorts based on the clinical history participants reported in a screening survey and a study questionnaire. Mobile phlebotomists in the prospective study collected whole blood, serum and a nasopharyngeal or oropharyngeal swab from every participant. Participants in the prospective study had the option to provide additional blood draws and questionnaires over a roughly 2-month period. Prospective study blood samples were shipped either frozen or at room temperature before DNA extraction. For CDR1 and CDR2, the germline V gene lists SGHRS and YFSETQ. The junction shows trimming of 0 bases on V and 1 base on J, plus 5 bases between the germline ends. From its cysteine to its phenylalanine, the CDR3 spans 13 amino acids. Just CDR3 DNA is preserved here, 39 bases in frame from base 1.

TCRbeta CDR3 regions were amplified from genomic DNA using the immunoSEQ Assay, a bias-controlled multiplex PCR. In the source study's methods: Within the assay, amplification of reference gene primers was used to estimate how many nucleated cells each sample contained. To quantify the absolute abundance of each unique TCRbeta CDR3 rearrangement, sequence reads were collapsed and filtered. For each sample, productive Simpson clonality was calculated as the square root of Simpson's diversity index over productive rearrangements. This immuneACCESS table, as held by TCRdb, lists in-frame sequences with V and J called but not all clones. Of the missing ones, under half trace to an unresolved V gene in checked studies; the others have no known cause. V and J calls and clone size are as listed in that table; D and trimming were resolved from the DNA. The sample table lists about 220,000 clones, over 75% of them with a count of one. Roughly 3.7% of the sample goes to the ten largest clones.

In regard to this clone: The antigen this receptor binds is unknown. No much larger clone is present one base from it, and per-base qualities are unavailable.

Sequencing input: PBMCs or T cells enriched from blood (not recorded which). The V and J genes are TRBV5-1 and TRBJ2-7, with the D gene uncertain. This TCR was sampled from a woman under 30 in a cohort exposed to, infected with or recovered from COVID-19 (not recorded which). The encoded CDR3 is CASSLEASYEQYF. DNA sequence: TGCGCCAGCAGCTTGGAAGCATCCTACGAGCAGTACTTC.